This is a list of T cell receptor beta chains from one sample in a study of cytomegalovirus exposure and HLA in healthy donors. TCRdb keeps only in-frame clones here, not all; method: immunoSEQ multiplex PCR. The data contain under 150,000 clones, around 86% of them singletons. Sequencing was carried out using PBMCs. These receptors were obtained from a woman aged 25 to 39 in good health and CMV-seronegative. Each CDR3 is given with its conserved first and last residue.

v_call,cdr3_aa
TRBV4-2,CASSARQGTTGELFF
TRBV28,CASSSPGGTDTQYF
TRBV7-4,CASSLGQSLVQPQHF
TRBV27,CASSRDRGMYGYTF
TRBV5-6,CASSLGLGGLTQYF
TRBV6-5,CASSYSPSGADTQYF
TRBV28,CASSVGSTEQFF
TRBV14,CASSQVALTANYGYTF
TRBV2,CASGGQGSSYEQYF
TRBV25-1,CASSEIYGYTF
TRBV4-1,CASSQAGYSNQPQHF
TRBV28,CASSSNRALRGIQYF
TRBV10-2,CASGLAGGLVDEQYF
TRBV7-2,CASIQRQGYYGYTF
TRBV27,CASSLHLQGAGEKLFF
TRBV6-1,CASSVNRGVYEISNYGYTF
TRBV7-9,CASSLGQGLGGYTF
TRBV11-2,CASSLQGRQAQHF
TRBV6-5,CASSSGQGAARGPYF
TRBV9,CASRDGLYYGYTF
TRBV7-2,CASSLGLGGGSYNEQFF
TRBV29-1,CSPQGRDTANYGYTF
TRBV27,CASSLGGSNQPQHF
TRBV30,CAWSVPGHGNQPQHF
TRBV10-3,CAISVTSGTHEQYF
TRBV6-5,CASSNPGTGIGFF
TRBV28,CASSFPGHGANVLTF
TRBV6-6,CASSPQGWGNEQFF
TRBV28,CASRPGWDGYGYTF
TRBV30,CACGAGGYEQYF
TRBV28,CASRSSGSLIDTQYF
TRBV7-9,CASSPDRPGELFF
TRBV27,CASNPRLAGVGETQYF
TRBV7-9,CASSPGTGTVYNEQFF
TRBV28,CASSYRVGLAGNYEQYF
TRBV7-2,CASRLDTDTQYF
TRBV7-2,CASSFSGGYNEQFF
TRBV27,CASSDRGRSNTGELFF
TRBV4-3,CASSQDRSGRGETQYF
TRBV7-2,CASSLSGGRDYEQYF
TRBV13,CASSVGLAGDNEQFF
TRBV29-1,CSAGGLLIYEQYF
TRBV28,CASSEPGLAGSEQFF
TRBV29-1,CSVEGTSGDQETQYF
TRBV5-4,CASSLDDRQGGEDTQYF
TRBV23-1,CASSQSIIGQSNTEAFF
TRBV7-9,CASSPTQGANEQFF
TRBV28,CASSARRRRGKETQYF
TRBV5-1,CASSERDSRYEQYF
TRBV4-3,CASSRGTGGEGYEQYF
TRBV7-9,CASSGGHANYGYTF
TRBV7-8,CASSPGTVYGYTF
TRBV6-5,CASSWGQDYEQYF
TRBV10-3,CAISRPGAKNIQYF
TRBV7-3,CASSLGLAGGNGETQYF
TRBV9,CASSPRLAGSWAETQYF
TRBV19,CASSPRGYNEQFF
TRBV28,CASRPSWEELNTEAFF
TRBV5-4,CASSLVLAGGGAEQYF
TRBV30,CAWSWVERLTSYEQYF